This T cell receptor (beta chain) is from a study of cytomegalovirus exposure and HLA in healthy donors. Looking at the study overall: Across under 450 genotyped donors, around 80% landed in the Caucasian-associated ancestry cluster. Notes on the study in general: As a later analysis showed, a missense DCLRE1C variant was linked to trimming of TCR beta V- and J-genes.

In the case of this clone: Its antigen is still unknown.

CDR3 length: 14 amino acids. Deletions cut 6 bases from V and 1 base from J, with 13 bases between. Germline loops: CDR1 MNHEY, CDR2 SVGAGI. The primer mix had 60 Vbeta and 13 Jbeta primers. Generated by immunoSEQ multiplex PCR, the TCRdb table keeps only in-frame clones and is missing some. The table shows some 130,000 clones, with around 82% occurring only once. Sequenced sample: PBMCs. The source is a male donor in good health and CMV-seropositive. The chain employs TRBV6-5 and TRBJ2-7; no firm D call. Here the CDR3 DNA reads TGTGCCAGCAGCCACCATGACGGGTCCTACGAGCAGTACTTC. Protein: CASSHHDGSYEQYF.